The entry that follows covers one TCR beta chain sequence. Its antigen is undetermined. The sample originates from a study of OX40 agonist ivuxolimab in advanced cancers. The investigators sampled blood at baseline, at cycle 4 day 1, and at cycle 7 day 1. TCRdb's copy holds only in-frame clones and misses some; the assay was immunoSEQ multiplex PCR. The data hold about 92,000 clones, with approximately 84% observed a single time. The CDR3 runs 15 residues. Trimming took off 6 bases at V and 3 bases at J, with 15 bases between the two ends. Germline-derived CDR1 and CDR2 are SNHLY and FYNNEI. Broader study findings: Fewer expanded clones were found on average in CD4+ than in CD8+ T cells.

The input for sequencing was CD4+ or CD8+ T cells sorted from blood, taken in a trial of the OX40 agonist ivuxolimab. The source of this sequence is an adult with an advanced solid tumor such as melanoma, head and neck, liver or kidney cancer. The chain links TRBV2 to TRBJ2-1; tentatively, D is TRBD2 (6 bases). CDR3 amino acids: CASSSSAKGYNEQFF. The CDR3 DNA reads as TGTGCCAGCAGCTCTAGCGCAAAAGGCTACAATGAGCAGTTCTTC.